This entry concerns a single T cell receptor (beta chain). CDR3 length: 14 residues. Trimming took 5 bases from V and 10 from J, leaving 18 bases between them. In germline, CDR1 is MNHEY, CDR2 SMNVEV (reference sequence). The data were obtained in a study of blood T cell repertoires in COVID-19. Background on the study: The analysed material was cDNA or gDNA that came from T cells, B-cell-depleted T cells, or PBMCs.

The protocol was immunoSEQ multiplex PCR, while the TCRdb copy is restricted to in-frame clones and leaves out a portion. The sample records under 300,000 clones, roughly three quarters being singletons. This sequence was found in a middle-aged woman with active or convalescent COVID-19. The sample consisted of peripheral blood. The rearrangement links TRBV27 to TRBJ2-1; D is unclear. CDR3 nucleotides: TGTGCCAGCAGTCAAGTTTACCCACTAACCGAGCAGTTCTTC. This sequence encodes CASSQVYPLTEQFF.